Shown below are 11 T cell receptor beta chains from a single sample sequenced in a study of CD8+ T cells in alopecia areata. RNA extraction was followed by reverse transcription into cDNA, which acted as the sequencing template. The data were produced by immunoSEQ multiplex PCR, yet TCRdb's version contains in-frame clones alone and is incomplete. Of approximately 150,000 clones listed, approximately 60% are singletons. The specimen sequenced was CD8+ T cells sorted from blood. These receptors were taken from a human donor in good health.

The CDR3 bases are TGCGCCAGCAGCCTGGACAGCCCGGGAGACCTCAAAAACATTCAGTACTTC. This codes for CASSLDSPGDLKNIQYF. The V call is TRBV5-1, the J call TRBJ2-4; D assignment may be TRBD1 or TRBD2 (6 bases each). V was trimmed by 4 bases and J by 3 bases, leaving 20 bases between them. CDR1 and CDR2 from the germline V gene are SGHRS and YFSETQ. CDR3 length equals 17 residues.

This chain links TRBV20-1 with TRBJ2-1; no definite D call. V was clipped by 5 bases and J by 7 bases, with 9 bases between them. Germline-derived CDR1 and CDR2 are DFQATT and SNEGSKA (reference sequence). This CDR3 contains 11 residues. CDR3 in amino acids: CSALSKNEQFF. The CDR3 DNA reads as TGCAGTGCTCTTAGCAAGAATGAGCAGTTCTTC.

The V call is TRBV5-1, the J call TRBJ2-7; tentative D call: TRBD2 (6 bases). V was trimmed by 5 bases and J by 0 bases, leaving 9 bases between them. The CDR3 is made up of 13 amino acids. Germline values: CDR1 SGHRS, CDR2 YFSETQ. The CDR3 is CASRDYISYEQYF. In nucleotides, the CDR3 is TGCGCCAGCAGGGACTATATCTCCTACGAGCAGTACTTC.

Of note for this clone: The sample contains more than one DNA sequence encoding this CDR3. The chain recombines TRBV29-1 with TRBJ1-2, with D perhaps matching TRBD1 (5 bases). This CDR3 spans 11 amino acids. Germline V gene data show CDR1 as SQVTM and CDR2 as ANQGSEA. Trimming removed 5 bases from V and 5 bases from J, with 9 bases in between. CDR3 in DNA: TGCAGCGTTAGGGACGGATATGGCTACACCTTC. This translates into CSVRDGYGYTF.

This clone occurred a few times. As DNA, the CDR3 is TGTGCCAGCAGTCCCCGGGACAGGGTGGAGACCCAGTACTTC. It encodes CASSPRDRVETQYF. This rearrangement joins TRBV6-5 to TRBJ2-5; 9 bases line up with TRBD1. Germline V CDR1 and CDR2: MNHEY, SVGAGI. V gave up 5 bases and J gave up 5 bases; unmatched junction bases: 6. The CDR3 consists of 14 residues.

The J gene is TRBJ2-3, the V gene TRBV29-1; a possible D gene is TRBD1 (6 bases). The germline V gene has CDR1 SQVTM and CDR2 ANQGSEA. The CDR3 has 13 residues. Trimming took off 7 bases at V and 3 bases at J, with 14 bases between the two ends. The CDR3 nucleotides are TGCAGCGCCAGGGGTGGGGAGACAGATACGCAGTATTTT. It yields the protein CSARGGETDTQYF.

Here the CDR3 reads CASSYRASYEQYF. DNA for the CDR3: TGTGCCAGCAGTTACCGGGCCTCCTACGAGCAGTACTTC. The chain is built from TRBV6-5 and TRBJ2-7, with D hard to call. The V end lost 2 bases, the J end lost 0 bases, and 5 bases lay between the germline ends. There are 13 residues in the CDR3. Germline-derived CDR1 and CDR2 are MNHEY and SVGAGI.

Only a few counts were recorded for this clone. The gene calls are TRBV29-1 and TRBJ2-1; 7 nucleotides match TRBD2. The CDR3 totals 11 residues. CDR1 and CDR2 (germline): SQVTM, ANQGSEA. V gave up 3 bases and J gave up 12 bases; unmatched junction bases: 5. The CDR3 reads CSVEGRDAQFF. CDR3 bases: TGCAGCGTTGAGGGGAGGGATGCGCAGTTCTTC.

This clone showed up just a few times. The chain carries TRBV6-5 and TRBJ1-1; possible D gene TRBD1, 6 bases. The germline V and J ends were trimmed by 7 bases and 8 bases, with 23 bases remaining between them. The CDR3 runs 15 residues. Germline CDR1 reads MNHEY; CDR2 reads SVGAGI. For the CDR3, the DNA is TGTGCCAGCAATCGGGGGGCTGGAGTTGATACCGAAGCTTTCTTT. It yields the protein CASNRGAGVDTEAFF.

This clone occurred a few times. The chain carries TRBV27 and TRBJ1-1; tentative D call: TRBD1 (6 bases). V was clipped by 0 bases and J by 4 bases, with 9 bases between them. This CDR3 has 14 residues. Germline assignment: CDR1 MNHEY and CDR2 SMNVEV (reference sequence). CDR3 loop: CASSLSVGGTEAFF. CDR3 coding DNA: TGTGCCAGCAGTTTATCTGTAGGGGGCACTGAAGCTTTCTTT.

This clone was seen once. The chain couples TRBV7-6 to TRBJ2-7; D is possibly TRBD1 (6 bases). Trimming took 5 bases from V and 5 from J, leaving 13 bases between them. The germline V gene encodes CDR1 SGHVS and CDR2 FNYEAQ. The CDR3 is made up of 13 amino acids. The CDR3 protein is CASSPNRVDEQYF. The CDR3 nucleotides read TGTGCCAGCAGCCCAAACAGGGTGGACGAGCAGTACTTC.